The clone carrying this T cell receptor (beta chain) was counted a single time. What it binds is not known. Vbeta (60) and Jbeta (13) primers were used in the PCR. Assay: immunoSEQ multiplex PCR; the TCRdb copy retains only in-frame clones and omits some. The sample shows under 170,000 clones, more than 75% of them seen only once. The sample is drawn from a study of cytomegalovirus exposure and HLA in healthy donors. General study findings and limits: TCR beta V- and J-gene trimming, according to a later analysis, was linked to a missense DCLRE1C variant.

V was clipped by 5 bases and J by 2 bases; unmatched bases: 4. There are 14 residues in the CDR3. The germline V gene has CDR1 PRHDT and CDR2 FYEKMQ (reference sequence). The sequence was collected from a human donor in good health. The V and J genes are TRBV13 and TRBJ2-3; 7 bases align to TRBD2. Sequenced: PBMCs. The CDR3 spells CASSRGVLTDTQYF. The CDR3 region has the DNA TGTGCCAGCAGCCGGGGGGTCCTCACAGATACGCAGTATTTT.